This T cell receptor beta chain is from a study of blood T cell repertoires in COVID-19. CDR3 size: 17 residues. The germline gives CDR1 SGHRS, CDR2 YFSETQ. Between the trimmed V and J ends, which lost 3 bases and 1 base, there was a span of 14 bases. Clones were read by immunoSEQ multiplex PCR, and TCRdb kept only the in-frame ones, dropping some. In the table there are 150,000 or so clones, roughly 80% of which are singletons. Sequences were obtained from PBMCs or T cells enriched from blood (not recorded which). The V call is TRBV5-1, the J call TRBJ2-6; a weak D match, TRBD1 (6 bases). This TCR was sampled from a woman in her fifties or sixties who had recovered from COVID-19. CDR3 DNA sequence: TGCGCCAGCAGCTCCCGGCAGGGGATTTCTGGGGCCAACGTCCTGACTTTC. It yields the protein CASSSRQGISGANVLTF.